These 18 T cell receptor beta chains share one sample of origin, sequenced in a study of T cell responses to AZD1222 COVID-19 vaccine. Generated by immunoSEQ multiplex PCR, the TCRdb table keeps only in-frame clones and is missing some. Counted here are 95,000 to 150,000 clones, roughly nine tenths occurring once; the ten biggest clones make up approximately 1.7%. The sequenced sample was peripheral blood, obtained on day 0 of AZD1222 vaccination. These receptors came from an adult in good health.

The chain uses TRBV19 and TRBJ1-1, with D perhaps matching TRBD1 (6 bases). Germline-derived CDR1 and CDR2 are LNHDA and SQIVND (reference sequence). The CDR3 is 17 residues long. The ends were cut back, 4 bases at V and 3 bases at J, with 21 bases in the middle. For the CDR3, the DNA is TGTGCCAGTAGTACGTTCTTTGGGGGGGCATCGGACACTGAAGCTTTCTTT. Protein: CASSTFFGGASDTEAFF.

This clone occurred once. The chain carries TRBV12-3 or TRBV12-4 and TRBJ1-1; no reliable D call. Trimming took 5 bases from V and 4 from J, leaving 11 bases between them. CDR3 length: 13 amino acids. CDR3 residues: CASSRGRATEAFF. For the CDR3, the DNA is TGTGCCAGCAGTCGGGGAAGGGCCACTGAAGCTTTCTTT.

The rearrangement uses TRBV2 and TRBJ1-3; 7 bases are shared with TRBD1. CDR3 size: 15 residues. CDR1 is SNHLY and CDR2 is FYNNEI in the germline V gene. Trimming took 5 bases from V and 4 from J; bases not matched to a gene: 8. CDR3 nucleotides: TGTGCCAGCAGTCAAACAGGGGTTATGGGAAACACCATATATTTT. Residues: CASSQTGVMGNTIYF.

The chain couples TRBV27 to TRBJ1-1; TRBD1 matches at 10 bases. The germline gives CDR1 MNHEY, CDR2 SMNVEV (reference sequence). Trimming cost V 9 bases and J 4 bases; bases outside gene matches: 5. This CDR3 has 13 residues. The CDR3 loop is CASGTGAFTEAFF. The CDR3 DNA follows: TGTGCCAGTGGGACAGGGGCCTTCACTGAAGCTTTCTTT.

The rearrangement links TRBV27 to TRBJ1-5, with TRBD1 matching 8 bases. Germline V lookup: CDR1 MNHEY, CDR2 SMNVEV (reference sequence). The CDR3 runs to 20 residues. V gave up 4 bases and J gave up 0 bases; unmatched junction bases: 17. CDR3 nucleotides: TGTGCCAGCAGTTCCCCCGCTCGGACAGGGAAACCCTATAGCAATCAGCCCCAGCATTTT. This gives the protein CASSSPARTGKPYSNQPQHF.

The chain carries TRBV2 and TRBJ1-5, with a tentative D call TRBD1 (5 bases). The germline gives CDR1 SNHLY, CDR2 FYNNEI. The CDR3 sequence is 14 residues long. V gave up 10 bases and J gave up 1 base, with 14 bases separating them. DNA for the CDR3: TGTGCCACTGGGACGTATAGGAGCAATCAGCCCCAGCATTTT. Its protein product is CATGTYRSNQPQHF.

The rearrangement links TRBV7-2 to TRBJ1-5; no firm D call. This CDR3 spans 15 amino acids. Germline V lookup: CDR1 SGHTA, CDR2 FQGNSA. V lost 1 base and J lost 1, with 8 bases in between. CDR3 sequence (DNA): TGTGCCAGCAGCTTAGTTGGGCGGAGCAATCAGCCCCAGCATTTT. Amino acid sequence: CASSLVGRSNQPQHF. Full variable domain (remainder filled in from reference TRBV7-2 and TRBJ1-5): GAGVSQSPSNKVTEKGKDVELRCDPISGHTALYWYRQSLGQGLEFLIYFQGNSAPDKSGLPSDRFSAERTGGSVSTLTIQRTQQEDSAVYLCASSLVGRSNQPQHFGDGTRLSIL.

V is TRBV11-2 and J is TRBJ1-1; D is unclear. V lost 2 bases to trimming and J lost 5 bases, with 6 bases between them. The CDR3 totals 12 residues. Germline lookup yields CDR1 SGHAT and CDR2 FQNNGV. CDR3 region: CASSLRWTEAFF. CDR3 DNA: TGTGCCAGCAGCTTAAGGTGGACTGAAGCTTTCTTT. Combining the CDR3 with reference TRBV11-2 and TRBJ1-1 gives the whole variable domain EAGVAQSPRYKIIEKRQSVAFWCNPISGHATLYWYQQILGQGPKLLIQFQNNGVVDDSQLPKDRFSAERLKGVDSTLKIQPAKLEDSAVYLCASSLRWTEAFFGQGTRLTVV.

V and J are TRBV25-1 and TRBJ2-1, with 8 bases fitting TRBD1. The length of the CDR3 is 17 residues. Trimming took 8 bases from V and 4 from J; bases not matched to a gene: 16. Per germline, CDR1 MGHDK and CDR2 SYGVNS. The CDR3 nucleotides are TGTGCCAGCTCCATCTCCGGGACAGGTTTTGCATACAATGAGCAGTTCTTC. This translates into CASSISGTGFAYNEQFF.

The V call is TRBV15, the J call TRBJ1-2; D might be TRBD1 (5 bases). Germline values: CDR1 LNHNV, CDR2 YYDKDF (reference sequence). Deletions cut 0 bases from V and 4 bases from J, with 9 bases between. CDR3 length equals 14 residues. The CDR3 reads CATSRDRASYGYTF. Written as DNA, the CDR3 is TGTGCCACCAGCAGAGACAGGGCCTCCTATGGCTACACCTTC.

This clone appeared a few times. The chain is built from TRBV6-4 and TRBJ2-1; D gene unclear. V was pared by 5 bases and J by 6 bases, with 17 bases between. There are 15 residues in the CDR3. Germline CDR1 MRHNA, CDR2 SNTAGT. The CDR3 loop reads CASSPTGSGINEQFF. The CDR3 DNA follows: TGTGCCAGCAGTCCTACCGGTAGTGGGATCAATGAGCAGTTCTTC.

The rearrangement links TRBV10-3 to TRBJ1-2, with D unclear. Looked up from germline, CDR1 is ENHRY and CDR2 is SYGVKD. V lost 6 bases, J lost 8 bases, and 7 bases lay in between. The CDR3 is 10 residues long. The DNA of the CDR3 is TGTGCCATCAGCGACAACGGCTACACCTTC. It codes for CAISDNGYTF.

The rearrangement links TRBV5-6 to TRBJ1-1, with D maybe TRBD1 (6 bases). The V end was cut by 0 bases, the J end by 4 bases, with 13 bases between. The length of the CDR3 is 15 residues. Germline V gives CDR1 SGHDT, CDR2 YYEEEE. CDR3 region: CASSLVGAGTTEAFF. The DNA for the CDR3 is TGTGCCAGCAGCTTGGTGGGGGCAGGGACCACTGAAGCTTTCTTT. The whole variable domain, remainder taken from reference TRBV5-6 and TRBJ1-1, is DAGVTQSPTHLIKTRGQQVTLRCSPKSGHDTVSWYQQALGQGPQFIFQYYEEEERQRGNFPDRFSGHQFPNYSSELNVNALLLGDSALYLCASSLVGAGTTEAFFGQGTRLTVV.

This chain joins TRBV11-2 and TRBJ1-5, with a weak D call TRBD1 (5 bases). The CDR3 runs to 13 residues. The V and J ends lost 1 base and 6 bases respectively, with 7 bases between them. The germline CDR1 and CDR2 sequences are SGHAT and FQNNGV. The CDR3 loop reads CASSLGGGQPQHF. The CDR3 nucleotides read TGTGCCAGCAGCTTAGGGGGGGGTCAGCCCCAGCATTTT.

The gene calls are TRBV13 and TRBJ2-1; D is possibly TRBD2 (6 bases). Germline assignment: CDR1 PRHDT and CDR2 FYEKMQ (reference sequence). The CDR3 totals 15 residues. V lost 3 bases and J 4 bases, leaving 13 bases between the germline ends. CDR3: CASSLGEVLYNEQFF. The CDR3 DNA follows: TGTGCCAGCAGCTTGGGGGAGGTCCTATACAATGAGCAGTTCTTC.

This chain uses TRBV29-1 with TRBJ1-4, with 9 bases identical to TRBD1. The CDR3 has 13 residues. Per the germline V gene, CDR1 is SQVTM and CDR2 is ANQGSEA. V gave up 6 bases and J gave up 8 bases; unmatched junction bases: 7. The CDR3 nucleotides read TGCAGCGTCGCCACAGGGGGCCTAGAAAAACTGTTTTTT. As protein: CSVATGGLEKLFF.

The rearrangement uses TRBV10-3 and TRBJ1-2, with D hard to call. V was cut by 4 bases and J by 7 bases, with 19 bases left in between. The germline CDR1 and CDR2 sequences are ENHRY and SYGVKD. CDR3 length: 15 amino acids. The CDR3 spells CAISVNRDIEAGYTF. The CDR3 DNA reads TGTGCCATCAGTGTAAACCGCGACATTGAGGCTGGCTACACCTTC.

This chain connects TRBV4-1 to TRBJ1-3; 8 nucleotides align to TRBD1. J lost 0 bases, V lost 2 bases, and 6 bases had no gene match. CDR1 MGHRA and CDR2 YSYEKL come from the germline V gene. The CDR3 covers 17 residues. The DNA of the CDR3 is TGCGCCAGCAGCCAAACCGACAGGGGAATCTCTGGAAACACCATATATTTT. Amino acids: CASSQTDRGISGNTIYF.